This T cell receptor beta chain stems from a study of blood T cell repertoires in COVID-19. Overall study context: Sample material is recorded as cDNA or gDNA derived from T cells, B-cell-depleted T cells, or PBMCs.

This clone was found a few times. Germline V lookup: CDR1 MNHEY, CDR2 SVGAGI. CDR3 length: 12 amino acids. V was pared by 7 bases and J by 2 bases, with 8 bases between. The authors' processing: The authors estimated nucleated cell counts from reference gene primer amplification. Sequencing was performed with immunoSEQ multiplex PCR; in TCRdb, only in-frame clones are kept and a portion is missing. The D gene and trimming were derived from the DNA, and the V and J assignments and clone size from that table. Of around 150,000 clones listed, roughly 80% were seen once; the top ten hold 3.7%. The chain links TRBV6-5 to TRBJ1-2; no reliable D call. The TCR sequence derives from a woman over 75 with acute or convalescent COVID-19. The sequenced sample consisted of peripheral blood. The CDR3 spells CASKLYNYGYTF. The CDR3 coding sequence is TGTGCCAGCAAGCTATACAACTATGGCTACACCTTC.